This T cell receptor beta chain is drawn from a study of CD8 T cells in ankylosing spondylitis. Each CDR3 protein is one row after TCRdb ran MiXCR on the 5' RACE reads. The sample shows 200,000 to 300,000 distinct CDR3 sequences, 30% to 40% of them seen only once. Regarding the study as a whole: Earlier work had already found some motif variants in reactive arthritis synovial fluid and blood. Made up of roughly 8 highly homologous variants, a TCR beta motif appeared characteristic of ankylosing spondylitis blood.

A note on this clonotype: The antigen is undetermined.

Trimming removed 6 bases from V and 3 bases from J; junction bases left unmatched: 3. Germline assignment: CDR1 SGHRS and CDR2 YFSETQ. This CDR3 has 15 amino acids. V usage is TRBV5-1 and J usage is TRBJ2-2; 12 bases map to TRBD2. The sequenced material came from blood, either unsorted or a sorted T cell fraction (not recorded which). This TCR derives from a male donor with ankylosing spondylitis or in good health (not recorded which). The CDR3 is CASTGLAGHTGELFF. CDR3 coding DNA: TGCGCCAGCACCGGACTAGCGGGACACACCGGGGAGCTGTTTTTT.